Following are 6 T cell receptor beta chains from one sample sequenced in a study of identical twins. MiXCR, run by TCRdb on the 5' RACE reads, gives a single entry per CDR3 protein. The sample includes hundreds of thousands of distinct CDR3 sequences, over 8.5% of them seen just once. The same specimen was also included in a second study, on yellow fever vaccine responses in identical twins.

The sequenced sample was CD8+ T cells sorted from blood. The receptor source for this set is a woman younger than 35 in good health.

This clonotype was observed a handful of times. The chain has TRBV21-1 and TRBJ1-2; TRBD1 reflects the table's D call only, with no check against the DNA. TRBV21-1 is flagged as a pseudogene. The CDR3 sequence is 15 residues long. CDR3 amino acids: CASSQGSNSPHGYTF. The CDR3 DNA reads as TGTGCCAGCAGCCAAGGTTCCAACTCCCCTCATGGCTACACCTTC.

This clonotype was observed a handful of times. In nucleotides, the CDR3 is TGTGCCAGCAGTTTATCCCAGGGAGAGTACGAGCAGTACTTC. Residues: CASSLSQGEYEQYF. The chain is built from TRBV12-3 or TRBV12-4 and TRBJ2-7, with D perhaps being TRBD1 or TRBD2 (5 bases each). The CDR3 has 14 amino acids. V lost 2 bases and J 4 bases, leaving 12 bases between the germline ends.

This clonotype was detected only a few times. The chain employs TRBV27 and TRBJ2-1; 11 nucleotides line up with TRBD1. CDR3 length: 16 amino acids. V lost 3 bases and J lost 3; bases outside the gene matches: 4. Germline CDR1 reads MNHEY; CDR2 reads SMNVEV (reference sequence). The CDR3 spells CASSFGGTGGYNEQFF. CDR3 DNA sequence: TGTGCCAGCAGTTTTGGAGGGACAGGGGGCTACAATGAGCAGTTCTTC.

This clonotype came up many times. The chain employs TRBV20-1 and TRBJ2-7; 10 positions match TRBD2. Germline loops: CDR1 DFQATT, CDR2 SNEGSKA (reference sequence). CDR3 length: 14 amino acids. The ends lost 3 bases at V and 3 bases at J; junction bases unmatched: 5. The CDR3 region is CSAREREGYYEQYF. The CDR3, as DNA: TGCAGTGCTAGGGAGCGGGAGGGCTACTACGAGCAGTACTTC.

This clonotype was seen more than once but under ten times. The V call is TRBV7-8, the J call TRBJ2-3; 7 nucleotides line up with TRBD1. The germline CDR1 and CDR2 sequences are SGHVS and FQNEAQ. The CDR3 sequence is 16 residues long. V was pared by 8 bases and J by 1 base, with 12 bases of the junction left unmatched. The chain's CDR3 is CASWTVDRDGTDTQYF. CDR3 DNA: TGTGCCAGCTGGACCGTAGACAGGGATGGCACAGATACGCAGTATTTT.

The rearrangement uses TRBV20-1 and TRBJ2-7; weak D call: TRBD1 (5 bases). CDR1 is DFQATT and CDR2 is SNEGSKA in the germline V gene (reference sequence). Trimming took 2 bases from V and 2 from J, leaving 22 bases between them. CDR3 length: 17 residues. Here the CDR3 reads CSARSIGAEKGPYEQYF. In nucleotides, the CDR3 is TGCAGTGCTAGATCCATTGGGGCCGAAAAGGGGCCCTACGAGCAGTACTTC.